The clone carrying this T cell receptor (beta chain) has ten or more counts. Its antigen is not identified. These data belong to a study of T-cell memory formation after mild COVID-19. Study outcomes and limitations: CM and EM subsets held most contracting CD4+ clones; EMRA held CD8+ ones. Cross-reactive memory appears to have joined, as suggested by some responding clones showing up in pre-infection memory.

TCRdb reprocessed the 5' RACE reads via MiXCR and lists one record per CDR3 protein. Of roughly 510,000 distinct CDR3 sequences in the sample, approximately 15% are singletons; the top ten hold roughly 8%. Trimming at V came to 1 base and at J to 14 bases, leaving 2 bases not matched to a gene. Germline V lookup: CDR1 SGHTA, CDR2 FQGNSA. The CDR3 has 11 amino acids. This sequence joins TRBV7-2 and TRBJ2-1, with 7 nucleotides matching TRBD2. Sequencing was performed on PBMCs or a T cell subset sorted from them (not recorded which). This sequence was found in an adult woman who had mild COVID-19 (a few samples of this study predate the infection). Cell type and time point are not known. In DNA, the CDR3 is TGTGCCAGCAGCTTAGGACTAGCAAAGTTCTTC. Protein product: CASSLGLAKFF.